The subject of this entry is one T cell receptor beta chain. Antigen: not known. The trim removed 8 bases at V and 12 bases at J, leaving 9 bases unmatched. The CDR3 has 11 amino acids. CDR1 is SNHLY and CDR2 is FYNNEI in the germline V gene. Data came from immunoSEQ multiplex PCR; TCRdb stores just in-frame clones and leaves some out. The sample comprises some 69,000 clones, 85% of which are singletons, and roughly 20% rests with the top ten. The sample is drawn from a study of T cell responses to AZD1222 COVID-19 vaccine. Study-level points and caveats: AZD1222 recipients seropositive at baseline numbered only 5 or 6. In a largely white British group with more females than males, clonal diversity was possibly underestimated.

The source was peripheral blood, collected on day 0 of AZD1222 vaccination. The gene calls are TRBV2 and TRBJ1-2, with 7 bases that match TRBD1. The clonotype comes from an adult in good health. The CDR3 spells CASAETGFHTF. DNA for the CDR3: TGTGCCAGCGCCGAGACAGGGTTTCACACCTTC.